The present T cell receptor (beta chain) was sequenced within a study of T-cell memory formation after mild COVID-19. Study-wide results and limits: Some SARS-CoV-2-responding clones were already detected in memory before infection. Contracting clones, day 15 to 85, had balanced CD4/CD8, and later expanders favored CD4+.

TCRdb redid the calling of the 5' RACE reads with MiXCR, one entry per CDR3 protein. Of under 300,000 distinct CDR3 sequences detected, about a sixth appear once; the ten largest clones hold around 3.7%. This clonotype was seen a handful of times. Its antigen is unidentified. The TCR was taken from a man aged 18 to 30 who had mild COVID-19 (a few samples of this study predate the infection). Cell type and time point are not known. The sequencing input was PBMCs or a T cell subset sorted from them (not recorded which).

DNA for the CDR3: TGTGCCAGCAGTAAAACCGGGACAGGGGGCAACTACGAGCAGTACTTC. This gives the protein CASSKTGTGGNYEQYF. The chain uses TRBV6-6 and TRBJ2-7; TRBD1 matches at 12 bases. The V gene's germline CDR1 is MNHNY and CDR2 SVGAGI (reference sequence). The CDR3 extends over 16 amino acids. V lost 5 bases, J lost 3 bases, and 8 bases stayed unmatched.